Sequencing of this T cell receptor (beta chain) was carried out in a study of shared clonotypes between healthy human individuals. Study at large: Donor composition was two women and three men, aged 18 to 49. Study results and limitations: Having only a few donors restricted how much genetic and exposure-history diversity was captured. When compared with the clonotypes that were shared by all four sorted-subset donors, the non-shared clonotypes turned out to have lower generation probabilities.

Germline V gene data show CDR1 as MNHNS and CDR2 as SASEGT. Trimming took 11 bases from V and 2 from J, leaving 12 bases between them. The CDR3 has 12 amino acids. The protocol was immunoSEQ multiplex PCR, while the TCRdb copy is restricted to in-frame clones and leaves out a portion. The repertoire includes over a million clones, around 82% of them detected once, and roughly 0.61% sits in the top ten. Remarks on this clone: Antigen unknown.

V and J are TRBV6-1 and TRBJ1-2; D unclear. Material: memory CD4+ T cells from PBMCs. Noted subset: CD45RA-negative fraction. The sequence was obtained from a man between 18 and 29 years old in good health. Some clones in this sample may be carry-over from other donors' samples. DNA for the CDR3: TGTGCCGGGTCCTCAGTCAACTATGGCTACACCTTC. This translates into CAGSSVNYGYTF.